A selection of T cell receptor beta chains follows, all from one sample in a study of tumor-infiltrating lymphocytes in localized non-small cell lung cancer. The protocol was immunoSEQ multiplex PCR, while the TCRdb copy is restricted to in-frame clones and leaves out a portion. Of about 14,000 clones listed, roughly 79% were seen once; the top ten hold approximately 2.5%. The sample comprised lung tumor tissue. These receptors came from a human donor with non-small cell lung cancer. Both conserved end residues are part of each CDR3. Each record gives: J gene, V gene, D gene, CDR3 length, CDR3 protein. D genes are given only for firm matches.

>TRBJ2-7|TRBV21-1|-|16
CASSKAGGGFPYEQYF
>TRBJ1-6|TRBV10-2|TRBD1|13
CASSGQGRSPLHF
>TRBJ2-7|TRBV6-5|-|15
CASSYAASSSYEQYF
>TRBJ2-7|TRBV29-1|-|15
CSVEDSGTPPYEQYF
>TRBJ1-2|TRBV27|TRBD1|16
CASSLRAYGQGYGYTF
>TRBJ2-1|TRBV4-1|TRBD2|15
CASSPRENRGNEQFF
>TRBJ2-2|TRBV4-2|-|15
CASSTGTDNTGELFF
>TRBJ1-2|TRBV21-1|-|18
CASSKRRVSRPENYGYTF
>TRBJ1-4|TRBV28|-|13
CASSFTGKEGLFF
>TRBJ2-1|TRBV9|-|12
CASSPQNNEQFF
>TRBJ2-1|TRBV6-1|TRBD2|12
CASMGLADEQFF
>TRBJ2-7|TRBV25-1|TRBD2|15
CASSDPGLAGNEQYF
>TRBJ1-4|TRBV2|-|15
CASSDLGRSNEKLFF
>TRBJ2-1|TRBV7-2|-|18
CASSLERVGGISVDEQFF
>TRBJ2-5|TRBV7-8|-|14
CASSLGGGIETQYF
>TRBJ2-7|TRBV23-1|-|14
CASSPSRIFYEQYF
>TRBJ1-1|TRBV5-1|TRBD1|13
CASSGTGGTEAFF
>TRBJ2-2|TRBV6-4|TRBD2|15
CASSELAGDTGELFF
>TRBJ2-3|TRBV7-2|-|19
CASSLMGRTGPMSTDTQYF